This is a list of T cell receptor beta chains from one sample in a study of CD8 T cells in Susac syndrome. MiXCR was run by TCRdb on the immunoSEQ multiplex PCR reads, yielding one entry per CDR3 protein. The sample lists roughly 80,000 distinct CDR3 sequences, approximately 94% occurring once. The sample comprised CD8+ T cells from PBMCs. The receptors were gathered from a human donor in good health. Both conserved end residues are part of each CDR3. The D gene is left open where the match is weak.

D gene,J gene,V gene,CDR3 length,CDR3 DNA,CDR3 protein
NA,TRBJ2-1,TRBV6-2/TRBV6-3,16,TGTGCCAGCAGTTACTCCCGGCGCGGGGGCCACAATGAGCAGTTCTTC,CASSYSRRGGHNEQFF
NA,TRBJ2-1,TRBV4-3,14,TGCGCCAGCAGCCAAGACCGCGTTGGGAATGAGCAGTTCTTC,CASSQDRVGNEQFF
NA,TRBJ2-1,TRBV5-4,13,TGTGCCAGCAGCTGGGAGGGGGGACGGAGGGAGTTCTTC,CASSWEGGRREFF
NA,TRBJ1-1,TRBV5-4,14,TGTGCCAGCTCTCAAACACCGATGAACACTGAAGCTTTCTTT,CASSQTPMNTEAFF
NA,TRBJ1-6,TRBV9,14,TGTGCCAGCAGCGGCGGGGGCACCTATTCACCCCTCCACTTT,CASSGGGTYSPLHF
NA,TRBJ1-1,TRBV4-1,14,TGCGCCAGCAGCCAAGAGGGGACAATAACTGAAGCTTTCTTT,CASSQEGTITEAFF
TRBD1,TRBJ2-1,TRBV28,15,TGTGCCAGCAGTTCCAGCGGACAGGGGGCGCGTGAGCAGTTCTTC,CASSSSGQGAREQFF
NA,TRBJ2-1,TRBV20-1,14,TGCAGTGCTAGACAGTATCGCTCCTACAATGAGCAGTTCTTC,CSARQYRSYNEQFF
TRBD1,TRBJ1-2,TRBV7-9,17,TGTGCCAGCAGCGACGGTGAACAGGGGGCGCACCGCTATGGCTACACCTTC,CASSDGEQGAHRYGYTF
NA,TRBJ2-1,TRBV4-3,17,TGCGCCAGCAGCCAAGACTTGGCGACTACACCGTACAATGAGCAGTTCTTC,CASSQDLATTPYNEQFF